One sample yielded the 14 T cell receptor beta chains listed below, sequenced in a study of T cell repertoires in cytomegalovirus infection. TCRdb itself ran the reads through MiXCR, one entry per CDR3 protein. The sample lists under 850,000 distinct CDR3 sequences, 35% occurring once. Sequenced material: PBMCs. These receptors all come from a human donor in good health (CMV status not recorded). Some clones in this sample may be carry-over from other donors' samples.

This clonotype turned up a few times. CDR3 DNA: TGTGCCATCAGGGACAGGGAGGGCACTGAAGCTTTCTTT. Translated, it gives CAIRDREGTEAFF. The V call is TRBV10-3, the J call TRBJ1-1, with 8 nucleotides matching TRBD1. V lost 6 bases to trimming and J lost 4 bases; unmatched junction nucleotides: 4. Germline V lookup: CDR1 ENHRY, CDR2 SYGVKD. This CDR3 has 13 residues.

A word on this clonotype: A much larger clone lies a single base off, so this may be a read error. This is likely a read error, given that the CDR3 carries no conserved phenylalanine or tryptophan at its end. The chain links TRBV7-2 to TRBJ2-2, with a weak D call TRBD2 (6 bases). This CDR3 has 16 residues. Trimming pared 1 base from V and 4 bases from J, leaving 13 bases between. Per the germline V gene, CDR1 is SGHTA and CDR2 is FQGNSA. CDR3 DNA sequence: TGTGCCAGCAGCTTAGGAGTCGGGAGAGGCACCGGGGAGCTGTTTTAT. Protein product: CASSLGVGRGTGELFY.

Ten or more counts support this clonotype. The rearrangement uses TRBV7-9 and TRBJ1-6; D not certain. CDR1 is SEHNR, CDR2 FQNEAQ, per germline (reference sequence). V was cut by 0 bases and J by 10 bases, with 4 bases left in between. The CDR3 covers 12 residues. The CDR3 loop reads CASSLADSPLHF. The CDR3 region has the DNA TGTGCCAGCAGCTTAGCGGACTCACCCCTCCACTTT.

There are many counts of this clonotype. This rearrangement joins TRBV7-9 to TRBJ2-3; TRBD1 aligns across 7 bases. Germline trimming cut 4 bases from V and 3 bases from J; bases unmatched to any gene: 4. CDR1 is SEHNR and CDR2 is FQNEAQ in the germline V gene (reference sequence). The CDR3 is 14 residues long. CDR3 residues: CASSSGQSTDTQYF. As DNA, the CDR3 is TGTGCCAGCAGCTCGGGACAGTCTACAGATACGCAGTATTTT.

CDR3 loop: CASSEGQGHTDTQYF. The CDR3 DNA reads as TGTGCCAGCAGTGAGGGACAGGGTCACACAGATACGCAGTATTTT. The chain has TRBV6-1 and TRBJ2-3; 9 bases agree with TRBD1. Germline V lookup: CDR1 MNHNS, CDR2 SASEGT. Trimming cost V 3 bases and J 2 bases; bases outside gene matches: 3. CDR3 length: 15 amino acids.

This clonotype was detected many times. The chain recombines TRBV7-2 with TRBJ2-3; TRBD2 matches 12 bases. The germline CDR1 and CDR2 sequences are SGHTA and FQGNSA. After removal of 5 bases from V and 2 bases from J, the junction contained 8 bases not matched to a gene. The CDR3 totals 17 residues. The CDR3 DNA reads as TGTGCCAGCAGCCTGGGGACTAGCGGGTTCTACACAGATACGCAGTATTTT. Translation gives CASSLGTSGFYTDTQYF. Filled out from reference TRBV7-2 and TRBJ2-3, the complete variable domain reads GAGVSQSPSNKVTEKGKDVELRCDPISGHTALYWYRQSLGQGLEFLIYFQGNSAPDKSGLPSDRFSAERTGGSVSTLTIQRTQQEDSAVYLCASSLGTSGFYTDTQYFGPGTRLTVL.

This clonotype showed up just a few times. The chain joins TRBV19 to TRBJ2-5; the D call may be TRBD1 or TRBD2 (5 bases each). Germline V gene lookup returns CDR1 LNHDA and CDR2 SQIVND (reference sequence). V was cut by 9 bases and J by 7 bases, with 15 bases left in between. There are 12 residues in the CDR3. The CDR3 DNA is TGTGCCAGCAGGGACGGCTCGCGGACCCAGTACTTC. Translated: CASRDGSRTQYF.

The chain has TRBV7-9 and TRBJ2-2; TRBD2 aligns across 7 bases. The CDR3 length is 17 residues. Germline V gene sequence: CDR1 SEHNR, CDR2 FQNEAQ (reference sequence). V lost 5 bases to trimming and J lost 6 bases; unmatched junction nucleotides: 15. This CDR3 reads CASSRDYYSSRPGELFF. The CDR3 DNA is TGTGCCAGCAGCAGGGACTATTATTCATCTCGGCCCGGGGAGCTGTTTTTT.

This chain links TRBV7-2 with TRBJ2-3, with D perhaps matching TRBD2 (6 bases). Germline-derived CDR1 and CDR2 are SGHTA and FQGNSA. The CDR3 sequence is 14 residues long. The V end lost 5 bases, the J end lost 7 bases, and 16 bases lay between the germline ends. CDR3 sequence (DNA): TGTGCCAGCAGCCCGAGCGGAGGGCCTCATACGCAGTATTTT. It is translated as CASSPSGGPHTQYF.

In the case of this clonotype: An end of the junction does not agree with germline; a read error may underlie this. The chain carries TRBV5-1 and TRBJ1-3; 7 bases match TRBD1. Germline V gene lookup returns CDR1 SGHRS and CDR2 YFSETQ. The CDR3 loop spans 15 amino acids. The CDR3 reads CASSLTGDSGNTIYF. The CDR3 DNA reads TGCGCAAGCAGCCTAACAGGGGACTCTGGAAACACCATATATTTT.

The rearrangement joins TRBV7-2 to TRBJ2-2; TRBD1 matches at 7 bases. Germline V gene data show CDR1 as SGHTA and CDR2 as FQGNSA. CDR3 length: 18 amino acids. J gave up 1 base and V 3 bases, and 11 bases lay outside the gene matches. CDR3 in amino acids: CASSFSIHRDRNTGELFF. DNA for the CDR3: TGTGCCAGCAGCTTCAGCATCCACCGGGACAGGAACACCGGGGAGCTGTTTTTT.

The CDR3 loop reads CASSSGGVQDTQYF. DNA of the CDR3: TGTGCCAGCAGCTCCGGGGGGGTGCAAGATACGCAGTATTTT. The chain couples TRBV5-6 to TRBJ2-3; 8 bases are shared with TRBD2. The CDR3 is 14 amino acids. Unmatched junction bases numbered 5, after V lost 3 bases and J lost 5 bases. Germline V gene data show CDR1 as SGHDT and CDR2 as YYEEEE.

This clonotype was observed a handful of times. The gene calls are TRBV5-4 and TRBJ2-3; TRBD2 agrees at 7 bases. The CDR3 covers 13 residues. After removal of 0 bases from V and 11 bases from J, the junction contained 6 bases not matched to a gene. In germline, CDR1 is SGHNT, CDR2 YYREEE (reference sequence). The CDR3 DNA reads TGTGCCAGCAGCTTGGACTGGGGAGGGGTGCAGTATTTT. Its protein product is CASSLDWGGVQYF.

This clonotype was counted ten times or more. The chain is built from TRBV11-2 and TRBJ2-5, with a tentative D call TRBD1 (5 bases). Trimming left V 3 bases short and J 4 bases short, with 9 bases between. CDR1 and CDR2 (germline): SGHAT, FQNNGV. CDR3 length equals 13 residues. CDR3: CASSLGHRETQYF. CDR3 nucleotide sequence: TGTGCCAGCAGCTTGGGGCATCGAGAGACCCAGTACTTC. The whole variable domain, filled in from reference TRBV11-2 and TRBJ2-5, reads EAGVAQSPRYKIIEKRQSVAFWCNPISGHATLYWYQQILGQGPKLLIQFQNNGVVDDSQLPKDRFSAERLKGVDSTLKIQPAKLEDSAVYLCASSLGHRETQYFGPGTRLLVL.